This T cell receptor beta chain originates from a study of PD-L1 blockade in urothelial cancer. Study summary: Researchers found blood samples held a median of about 130,000 T cells.

The table came from immunoSEQ multiplex PCR; TCRdb's copy has only in-frame clones and leaves some out. The table shows roughly 41,000 clones, with 82% occurring only once. Trimming left V 6 bases short and J 4 bases short, with 9 bases between. Per the germline V gene, CDR1 is MDHEN and CDR2 is SYDVKM. The CDR3 length is 13 residues. The material sequenced was PBMCs, taken around atezolizumab (anti-PD-L1) treatment. The receptor was isolated from a man in his 60s with urothelial cancer. The chain combines TRBV28 with TRBJ2-2; D is uncertain. For the CDR3, the DNA is TGTGCCAGCAGCCCCCCCAGCACCGGGGAGCTGTTTTTT. It codes for CASSPPSTGELFF. Full variable domain (outside the CDR3, taken from reference TRBV28 and TRBJ2-2): DVKVTQSSRYLVKRTGEKVFLECVQDMDHENMFWYRQDPGLGLRLIYFSYDVKMKEKGDIPEGYSVSREKKERFSLILESASTNQTSMYLCASSPPSTGELFFGEGSRLTVL.